The following is a T cell receptor beta chain sequence with its context. The antigen is not known. These data belong to a study of cytomegalovirus exposure and HLA in healthy donors. Study details: A previous analysis identified approximately 110 million unique TCR beta sequences derived from about 180 million T cells.

In nominal health when sampled, donors likely had unrecorded immune exposures nonetheless. PCR involved 60 Vbeta and 13 Jbeta primers. Generated by immunoSEQ multiplex PCR, the TCRdb table keeps only in-frame clones and is missing some. Of fewer than 250,000 clones in the sample, about 85% were seen once. The CDR3 runs 15 residues. With 1 base removed from V and 7 bases from J, the gap between germline ends came to 16 bases. Germline V gives CDR1 SGHTA, CDR2 FQGNSA. Study-wide findings and caveats: Usually a TCR sequence was rare, but some public TCRs were found in many donors. TRBV6-2, TRBV6-3 and some other V segments were unresolvable in 87-base-pair reads.

The genes are TRBV7-2 and TRBJ1-2, with D maybe TRBD1 (6 bases). The receptor comes from a human donor in good health. Material: PBMCs. The CDR3 sequence: CASSLGSFTGSGYTF. The CDR3 DNA follows: TGTGCCAGCAGCTTAGGAAGTTTTACAGGGAGTGGCTACACCTTC. Complete variable domain (other parts from reference TRBV7-2 and TRBJ1-2): GAGVSQSPSNKVTEKGKDVELRCDPISGHTALYWYRQSLGQGLEFLIYFQGNSAPDKSGLPSDRFSAERTGGSVSTLTIQRTQQEDSAVYLCASSLGSFTGSGYTFGSGTRLTVV.